This T cell receptor (beta chain) is drawn from a study of tumor-infiltrating lymphocytes in primary liver carcinoma. The CDR3 is 18 amino acids. From germline, CDR1 is SGHNT and CDR2 YENEEA. Trimming at V came to 1 base and at J to 3 bases, leaving 11 bases not matched to a gene. Remarks on this clonotype: It is likely a read error, because the conserved phenylalanine at the end of the CDR3 is missing.

From unsorted bulk tissue weighing about 20-32 mg, DNA and RNA were co-extracted. Constant-region priming of roughly 500 ng total RNA yielded TCR beta cDNA. Library construction for TCR beta comprised three nested multiplex PCR rounds performed with slightly modified ARM-PCR. For around 9 cycles apiece, the opening two PCR rounds ran with TRBV1-TRBV30 forward primers and a C-beta reverse primer. MiXCR, run by TCRdb on the multiplex PCR reads, gives a single entry per CDR3 protein. The repertoire consists of 95,000 to 100,000 distinct CDR3 sequences, with 65% to 75% occurring once and the leading ten covering more than 10%.

Sequencing was performed on liver tumor tissue from sampling region 2. Subset: tumor region T2, inferior pole. This sequence originates from a woman aged 55-75 years with primary liver carcinoma and hepatitis B virus infection. The chain couples TRBV11-3 to TRBJ2-1; 8 bases line up with TRBD2. As DNA, the CDR3 is TGTGCCAGCAGCTTAGGTCAAGCCGGGAGGGCCCGCTACAATGAGCAGTTCATC. Amino acid sequence: CASSLGQAGRARYNEQFI.